The 13 T cell receptor beta chains listed next were all sequenced from one sample in a study of shared clonotypes between healthy human individuals. The repertoire was sequenced with immunoSEQ multiplex PCR; TCRdb's copy has only in-frame clones and lacks some. Of around 2.5 million clones in the sample, approximately 93% are singletons; the top ten hold approximately 0.36%. The specimen was naive CD4+ T cells from PBMCs. Subset specified: CD45RA+ positively selected. The receptors here all came from a man in his late teens or twenties in good health. Some clones in this sample may be carry-over from other donors' samples.

The sample holds a few counts of this clone. V usage is TRBV7-2 and J usage is TRBJ1-1; unclear D gene. This CDR3 has 13 residues. Deletions cut 5 bases from V and 3 bases from J, with 10 bases between. From germline, CDR1 is SGHTA and CDR2 FQGNSA. The CDR3 spells CASSTRADTEAFF. As DNA, the CDR3 is TGTGCCAGCAGCACCCGGGCTGACACTGAAGCTTTCTTT.

This rearrangement joins TRBV29-1 to TRBJ2-2, with 10 bases fitting TRBD1. Germline CDR1 is SQVTM and CDR2 is ANQGSEA. The CDR3 has 14 residues. V shed 4 bases, J shed 8 bases, and the junction held 7 bases outside the gene matches. CDR3 coding DNA: TGCAGCGTTGTGGACAGGGGGAGTCTGGGGGAGCTGTTTTTT. Translated: CSVVDRGSLGELFF.

The rearrangement uses TRBV9 and TRBJ2-1; D is ambiguous. The germline CDR1 and CDR2 sequences are SGDLS and YYNGEE. The length of the CDR3 is 13 residues. V lost 1 base to trimming and J lost 9 bases, with 11 bases between them. The CDR3 DNA follows: TGTGCCAGCAGCGTACAGGTTAGGCGTGAGCAGTTCTTC. This gives the protein CASSVQVRREQFF.

This chain links TRBV18 with TRBJ1-1, with 8 nucleotides matching TRBD1. V gave up 4 bases and J gave up 5 bases; unmatched junction bases: 6. Per the germline V gene, CDR1 is KGHSH and CDR2 is LQKENI. The CDR3 runs to 14 residues. The CDR3 loop reads CASSRGQGLTEAFF. CDR3 sequence (DNA): TGTGCCAGCTCACGAGGACAGGGTTTAACTGAAGCTTTCTTT.

This clone was seen a handful of times. V and J are TRBV18 and TRBJ1-3; D gene uncertain. Germline V gene sequence: CDR1 KGHSH, CDR2 LQKENI. V lost 3 bases to trimming and J lost 0 bases, with 15 bases between them. The CDR3 covers 17 residues. The CDR3 here is CASSPASGTRSGNTIYF. The CDR3 nucleotides are TGTGCCAGCTCACCCGCCTCGGGCACTCGCTCTGGAAACACCATATATTTT.

V and J are TRBV19 and TRBJ1-5; 11 positions agree with TRBD1. V shed 6 bases, J shed 0 bases, and the junction held 13 bases outside the gene matches. In germline, CDR1 is LNHDA, CDR2 SQIVND (reference sequence). The CDR3 totals 19 residues. CDR3 bases: TGTGCCAGTAGCGGAGGACAGGGGGCCACTACTATTAGCAATCAGCCCCAGCATTTT. Translation: CASSGGQGATTISNQPQHF. The variable domain in full, with the rest retrieved from reference TRBV19 and TRBJ1-5, is DGGITQSPKYLFRKEGQNVTLSCEQNLNHDAMYWYRQDPGQGLRLIYYSQIVNDFQKGDIAEGYSVSREKKESFPLTVTSAQKNPTAFYLCASSGGQGATTISNQPQHFGDGTRLSIL.

Remarks on this clone: Within the sample, other DNA sequences also encode this same CDR3. The V and J genes are TRBV4-1 and TRBJ2-1; D perhaps matches TRBD2 (5 bases). The CDR3 has 15 amino acids. Per germline, CDR1 MGHRA and CDR2 YSYEKL. Trimming left V 0 bases short and J 1 base short, with 7 bases between. The CDR3 bases are TGCGCCAGCAGCCAAGATCGGGGATCCTACAATGAGCAGTTCTTC. As protein: CASSQDRGSYNEQFF.

The J gene is TRBJ1-1, the V gene TRBV28; D is unclear. Looked up from germline, CDR1 is MDHEN and CDR2 is SYDVKM. Between the trimmed V and J ends, which lost 4 bases and 6 bases, there was a span of 9 bases. This CDR3 has 12 residues. The CDR3 sequence: CASSSRAAEAFF. For the CDR3, the DNA is TGTGCCAGCAGTTCCCGGGCCGCTGAAGCTTTCTTT.

The chain combines TRBV10-3 with TRBJ2-7; TRBD1 is a possible D gene (6 bases). This CDR3 has 18 residues. V shed 4 bases and J shed 0 bases, with 22 bases lying between them. From germline, CDR1 is ENHRY and CDR2 SYGVKD. The CDR3 protein is CAISGSVGRDTVSYEQYF. The DNA for the CDR3 is TGTGCCATCAGTGGCTCCGTGGGAAGGGACACTGTCTCCTACGAGCAGTACTTC.

This clone appeared a single time. This rearrangement joins TRBV6-5 to TRBJ1-1, with D perhaps TRBD1 (6 bases). Germline loops: CDR1 MNHEY, CDR2 SVGAGI. The CDR3 is made up of 13 amino acids. V was clipped by 6 bases and J by 6 bases, with 14 bases between them. The CDR3 region is CASRPTGWAEAFF. In DNA, the CDR3 is TGTGCCAGCAGACCTACAGGGTGGGCTGAAGCTTTCTTT.

V is TRBV14 and J is TRBJ2-7, with D maybe TRBD1 (6 bases). This CDR3 is built from 14 residues. The germline CDR1 and CDR2 sequences are SGHDN and FVKESK. Trimming stripped 4 bases from V and 0 bases from J, with 10 bases between. The CDR3 loop is CASSLQGDSYEQYF. The CDR3 region has the DNA TGTGCCAGCAGCCTACAGGGAGACTCCTACGAGCAGTACTTC.

This clone was counted a single time. V usage is TRBV2 and J usage is TRBJ2-2, with D perhaps matching TRBD1 (6 bases). CDR3 length equals 13 residues. Germline lookup yields CDR1 SNHLY and CDR2 FYNNEI. V dropped 8 bases and J dropped 7 bases, with 14 bases sitting between them. CDR3 sequence: CASAQGRIGELFF. In DNA form, the CDR3 reads TGTGCCAGCGCTCAGGGGCGTATCGGGGAGCTGTTTTTT.

This sequence joins TRBV4-3 and TRBJ1-3; D remains ambiguous. The length of the CDR3 is 14 residues. Trimming pared 1 base from V and 5 bases from J, leaving 9 bases between. The germline V gene has CDR1 LGHNA and CDR2 YSLEER. The CDR3 spells CASSQGISRNTIYF. Here the CDR3 DNA reads TGCGCCAGCAGCCAAGGGATTTCGAGAAACACCATATATTTT.